The 17 T cell receptor beta chains below come from one sample, sequenced in a study of spatial heterogeneity in lung cancer. Time point indicated: sample taken at primary tumor resection. Unsorted whole RNA from tumor, nontumor lung or frozen PBMC underwent sequencing. TCRdb itself ran the 5' RACE reads through MiXCR, one entry per CDR3 protein. The sample yields some 970 distinct CDR3 sequences, around 70% seen once. This sample comprised PBMCs, obtained at surgery. These receptors came from a male donor with early-stage non-small cell lung cancer.

A word on this clonotype: In a library made to pick up alpha chains, this beta chain is a stray read with a size that means little. The genes are TRBV11-3 and TRBJ1-4; D gene unclear. The CDR3 runs 16 residues. Trimming removed 4 bases from V and 5 bases from J, with 17 bases in between. Germline loops: CDR1 SGHNT, CDR2 YENEEA. The CDR3 loop is CASSSGARASNEKLFF. CDR3 DNA: TGTGCCAGCAGCTCAGGTGCCCGGGCATCAAATGAAAAACTGTTTTTT. Full variable domain (remainder filled in from reference TRBV11-3 and TRBJ1-4): EAGVVQSPRYKIIEKKQPVAFWCNPISGHNTLYWYLQNLGQGPELLIRYENEEAVDDSQLPKDRFSAERLKGVDSTLKIQPAELGDSAVYLCASSSGARASNEKLFFGSGTQLSVL.

About this clonotype: For a library built for alpha chains, this beta chain is a stray read; little rests on its size. J is TRBJ2-1 and V is TRBV24-1; 8 bases map to TRBD2. CDR1 KGHDR and CDR2 SFDVKD come from the germline V gene. The CDR3 has 17 residues. With 9 bases clipped from V and 6 bases from J, the junction kept 18 bases outside the gene matches. CDR3 amino acids: CATSLPPAGAFSNEQFF. The CDR3 nucleotides are TGTGCCACCTCACTCCCACCAGCGGGGGCCTTTAGCAATGAGCAGTTCTTC.

Details on this clonotype: Because this beta chain is a stray read in a library intended to capture alpha chains, its abundance should not be given much weight. This chain uses TRBV5-6 with TRBJ2-5, with 7 nucleotides matching TRBD1. Unmatched junction bases numbered 4, after V lost 3 bases and J lost 5 bases. In germline, CDR1 is SGHDT, CDR2 YYEEEE. The CDR3 spans 13 residues. As DNA, the CDR3 is TGTGCCAGCAGCTACCGGGACAGTGAGACCCAGTACTTC. Translated: CASSYRDSETQYF.

Remarks on this clonotype: This beta chain is an unintended read in a library built for alpha chains; its size means little. This rearrangement joins TRBV10-3 to TRBJ2-3; 8 bases are a match to TRBD1. After removal of 10 bases from V and 5 bases from J, the junction contained 8 bases not matched to a gene. Germline V gene lookup returns CDR1 ENHRY and CDR2 SYGVKD. The CDR3 is 13 residues long. The CDR3 protein is CATRQGMGDTQYF. CDR3 DNA: TGTGCCACCCGACAGGGGATGGGAGATACGCAGTATTTT.

This clonotype was recorded a few times. A library made for alpha chains picked up this beta chain off target, so its size means little. This rearrangement joins TRBV11-3 to TRBJ2-3; D call uncertain. The germline V gene has CDR1 SGHNT and CDR2 YENEEA. This CDR3 contains 12 residues. V was pared by 2 bases and J by 5 bases, with 5 bases between. The CDR3 DNA reads as TGTGCCAGCAGCTTACAAGGAGATACGCAGTATTTT. As protein: CASSLQGDTQYF.

On this clonotype itself: This beta chain appears as a stray read in a library generated for alpha chains; its size is not informative. The CDR3 reads CASSLRGRADTQYF. In nucleotides, the CDR3 is TGTGCCAGCAGTTTAAGGGGAAGGGCAGATACGCAGTATTTT. This rearrangement joins TRBV12-3 or TRBV12-4 to TRBJ2-3; maybe TRBD1 (5 bases). Trimming cost V 2 bases and J 4 bases, with 10 bases left between them. The length of the CDR3 is 14 residues.

Details on this clonotype: This beta chain is a stray read from a library made for alpha chains; its abundance is not meaningful. J is TRBJ2-1 and V is TRBV5-4, with no clear D. The CDR3 totals 12 residues. Trimming removed 0 bases at V and 8 bases at J, with 6 bases between. The germline gives CDR1 SGHNT, CDR2 YYREEE (reference sequence). The CDR3 region is CASSLGADEQFF. The CDR3 nucleotides read TGTGCCAGCAGCTTGGGAGCCGATGAGCAGTTCTTC.

This clonotype was observed once. The library was designed around alpha chains, so this beta chain is a stray read whose abundance carries little weight. V usage is TRBV7-9 and J usage is TRBJ2-6; D gene unclear. V shed 1 base and J shed 1 base, with 5 bases lying between them. CDR1 and CDR2 (germline): SEHNR, FQNEAQ (reference sequence). This CDR3 has 15 residues. The CDR3 here is CASSLDGSGANVLTF. Here the CDR3 DNA reads TGTGCCAGCAGCTTAGATGGGTCTGGGGCCAACGTCCTGACTTTC. Full variable domain (missing parts from reference TRBV7-9 and TRBJ2-6): DTGVSQNPRHKITKRGQNVTFRCDPISEHNRLYWYRQTLGQGPEFLTYFQNEAQLEKSRLLSDRFSAERPKGSFSTLEIQRTEQGDSAMYLCASSLDGSGANVLTFGAGSRLTVL.

This clonotype was seen only a few times. The library was prepared for alpha chains; this beta chain is a stray read, so its frequency means little. The chain employs TRBV7-2 and TRBJ2-6; no reliable D call. Per the germline V gene, CDR1 is SGHTA and CDR2 is FQGNSA. This CDR3 is 13 amino acids long. V lost 3 bases and J lost 3, with 3 bases in between. The CDR3, as DNA: TGTGCCAGCAGCTTTTTTGGGGCCAACGTCCTGACTTTC. It is translated as CASSFFGANVLTF.

Details on this clonotype: This beta chain appears as a stray read in a library generated for alpha chains; its size is not informative. The chain uses TRBV4-1 and TRBJ2-3, with unresolved D. CDR1 MGHRA and CDR2 YSYEKL come from the germline V gene. This CDR3 is 12 amino acids long. The ends were cut back, 1 base at V and 5 bases at J, with 4 bases in the middle. The CDR3 sequence: CASSQVRDTQYF. The DNA for the CDR3 is TGCGCCAGCAGCCAAGTGCGAGATACGCAGTATTTT.

As regards this clonotype: This beta chain lies outside the target of a library built for alpha chains; its clone size means little. This chain links TRBV28 with TRBJ2-5, with unresolved D. Trimming pared 5 bases from V and 4 bases from J, leaving 5 bases between. This CDR3 has 11 amino acids. In germline, CDR1 is MDHEN, CDR2 SYDVKM. The CDR3 DNA sequence: TGTGCCAGCAGTCAGCGAGAGACCCAGTACTTC. Translated, it gives CASSQRETQYF. Supplemented by reference TRBV28 and TRBJ2-5, the full variable domain reads DVKVTQSSRYLVKRTGEKVFLECVQDMDHENMFWYRQDPGLGLRLIYFSYDVKMKEKGDIPEGYSVSREKKERFSLILESASTNQTSMYLCASSQRETQYFGPGTRLLVL.

This clonotype was detected a few times. This beta chain appears as a stray read in a library generated for alpha chains; its size is not informative. The CDR3 sequence: CASSQITATQYF. The DNA of the CDR3 is TGTGCCAGCAGCCAAATCACGGCGACCCAGTACTTC. The chain is built from TRBV11-2 and TRBJ2-5; D unclear. Germline loops: CDR1 SGHAT, CDR2 FQNNGV. The CDR3 is 12 amino acids. V gave up 5 bases and J gave up 7 bases, with 11 bases separating them. The whole variable domain, remainder taken from reference TRBV11-2 and TRBJ2-5, is EAGVAQSPRYKIIEKRQSVAFWCNPISGHATLYWYQQILGQGPKLLIQFQNNGVVDDSQLPKDRFSAERLKGVDSTLKIQPAKLEDSAVYLCASSQITATQYFGPGTRLLVL.

With respect to this clonotype: The library was designed around alpha chains, so this beta chain is a stray read whose abundance carries little weight. V usage is TRBV20-1 and J usage is TRBJ2-1, with TRBD2 matching 8 bases. CDR1 DFQATT and CDR2 SNEGSKA come from the germline V gene (reference sequence). Trimming at V came to 5 bases and at J to 2 bases, leaving 17 bases not matched to a gene. The CDR3 length is 18 residues. This chain's CDR3 is CSAPGSGSKKGTYNEQFF. In DNA form, the CDR3 reads TGCAGTGCTCCGGGCAGCGGGAGTAAGAAGGGCACCTACAATGAGCAGTTCTTC.

This clonotype was found a few times. A library made for alpha chains picked up this beta chain off target, so its size means little. CDR3 coding DNA: TGTGCCAGCAGCATGACGGGAATACGGTCCACAGATACGCAGTATTTT. Translating gives CASSMTGIRSTDTQYF. The rearrangement joins TRBV5-4 to TRBJ2-3; possibly TRBD2 for D (5 bases). Trimming left V 4 bases short and J 2 bases short, with 17 bases between. CDR1 is SGHNT and CDR2 is YYREEE in the germline V gene (reference sequence). This CDR3 is built from 16 residues.

This clonotype has only a few counts. Being off target in a library aimed at alpha chains, this beta chain has a size of little meaning. The chain links TRBV7-2 to TRBJ2-3, with TRBD2 as a possible D gene (6 bases). This CDR3 contains 15 residues. Germline-derived CDR1 and CDR2 are SGHTA and FQGNSA. Trimming shortened V by 5 bases and J by 2 bases, and 14 bases separated the two germline ends. This CDR3 reads CASSPEGRPTDTQYF. The DNA of the CDR3 is TGTGCCAGCAGCCCCGAGGGGAGGCCCACAGATACGCAGTATTTT.

On this clonotype: With the library built for alpha chains, this beta chain is off target and its frequency is not meaningful. The rearrangement uses TRBV5-5 and TRBJ2-5; D possibly matches TRBD1 or TRBD2 (5 bases each). The CDR3 spans 14 residues. The V gene's germline CDR1 is SGHKS and CDR2 YYEKEE (reference sequence). V was clipped by 4 bases and J by 2 bases, with 12 bases between them. CDR3 DNA: TGTGCCAGCAGCGCAGCCTGGGGGCAAGAGACCCAGTACTTC. This translates into CASSAAWGQETQYF.

In this sample, this clonotype turned up once. This beta chain appears as a stray read in a library generated for alpha chains; its size is not informative. J is TRBJ2-5 and V is TRBV4-3; 7 bases are a match to TRBD2. J was trimmed by 5 bases and V by 0 bases; bases with no gene match: 3. CDR3 length: 14 amino acids. Per germline, CDR1 LGHNA and CDR2 YSLEER. The CDR3, as DNA: TGCGCCAGCAGCCAAGATTTTAGCGGGGAGACCCAGTACTTC. This translates into CASSQDFSGETQYF.